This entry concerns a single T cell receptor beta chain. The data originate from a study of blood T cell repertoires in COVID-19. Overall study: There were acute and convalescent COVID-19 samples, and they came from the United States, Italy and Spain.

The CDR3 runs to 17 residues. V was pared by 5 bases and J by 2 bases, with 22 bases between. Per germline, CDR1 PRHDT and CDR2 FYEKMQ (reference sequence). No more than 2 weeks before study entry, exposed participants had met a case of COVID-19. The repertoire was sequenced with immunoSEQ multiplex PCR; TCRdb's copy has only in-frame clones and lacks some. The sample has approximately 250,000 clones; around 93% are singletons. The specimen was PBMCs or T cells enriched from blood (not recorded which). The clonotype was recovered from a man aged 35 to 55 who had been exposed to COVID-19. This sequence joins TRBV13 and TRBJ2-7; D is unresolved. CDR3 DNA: TGTGCCAGCAGCGCGCCCCCCCCTCGTTATTCGACCTACGAGCAGTACTTC. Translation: CASSAPPPRYSTYEQYF.